These T cell receptor beta chains were read from a single sample in a study of T cell clonotyping in hematopoietic cell transplantation. Method: immunoSEQ multiplex PCR; TCRdb's copy keeps in-frame clones and lacks some. This sample has about 8,000 clones, with roughly 80% found just once. The sample in question was peripheral blood mononuclear cells, obtained 180 days after allogeneic stem cell transplant. The receptors shown here come from a female patient aged 50-60 years who had an allogeneic stem cell transplant from an unrelated donor, so the T cells may come from the graft donor. Some clones in this sample may be carry-over from other donors' samples. The conserved cysteine and the conserved F or W are not part of the CDR3 here.

v_call	cdr3_aa
TRBV27	ASSRQREGTYEQY
TRBV7-9	ASSLGGYGYT
TRBV30	AWSVSGNTIY
TRBV13	ASSSGTARSGTGELF
TRBV2	ASSGTEQFSYEQY
TRBV28	ASTAGTGELF
TRBV7-9	ASSHPPLGPDSYNEQF
TRBV5-1	ASSATKSGGNTGELF
TRBV20-1	SATSNEQF
TRBV7-6	ASSLIQGEQY
TRBV7-9	ASSLGRAGLNEQF
TRBV4-1	ASSQGEGGAYPQH
TRBV6-5	ASSQTGGGGEKLF
TRBV6-5	ASRPGNYGYT
TRBV27	ASSDSGTGLQPQH
TRBV6-5	ASSSLGGRNTEAF
TRBV19	ASTKGTSGSYEQY
TRBV29-1	SVVRVSGGIGDEQF
TRBV6-6	ASSIGLAVTGELF
TRBV7-8	ASSSGLGGEYGTEAF
TRBV7-9	ASSSGGGELF
TRBV29-1	SVGGRDSNQPQH
TRBV6-1	ASRQGARTEAF
TRBV20-1	GGQHQETQY
TRBV7-9	ASSRSDPGSSYEQY
TRBV5-4	ASSLTLAVGANVLT
TRBV28	ASRPPGHYGEQY
TRBV10-3	AIRTGVDNSPLH
TRBV6-5	ASSHNTGELF
TRBV5-4	ASSLAEDGGLEAYEQY
TRBV29-1	SVDVGLNGYT
TRBV4-1	ASSQAPWTPTGELF
TRBV30	AWSGLAGAGDTQY
TRBV2	ASCRQGSYEQY
TRBV21-1	PTRDSVFQGPQH
TRBV7-3	ASSLVSTGATDTQY
TRBV7-2	ASSLDFNPGNTIY
TRBV30	AWGGQGVEAF
TRBV28	ASTPSGGGGYGYT
TRBV28	ASSPTGNYGYT